Described below is a single T cell receptor (beta chain) sequence and its context. What it recognizes is unknown. The CDR3 is made up of 15 amino acids. CDR1 is SEHNR, CDR2 FQNEAQ, per germline (reference sequence). V was clipped by 4 bases and J by 4 bases; unmatched bases: 8. Sequencing targeted TCR beta in blood CD8+ and CD4+ T cells. The data stem from a study of CD8 T cells in Susac syndrome. Study-level findings and limits: As the study acknowledged, the number of individuals who were part of its TCR sequencing and HLA analysis was relatively small.

RNA in amounts of roughly 0.45 to 1 ug was reverse transcribed with random hexamers. The CDR3 of TCR beta was amplified by immunoSEQ multiplex PCR across 54 Vbeta and 13 Jbeta. In TCRdb, the immunoSEQ multiplex PCR reads were re-called with MiXCR into one record per CDR3 protein. The repertoire holds about 130,000 distinct CDR3 sequences, approximately 89% seen once, with 0.2% to 0.25% in the top ten. The gene calls are TRBV7-9 and TRBJ2-3; 7 nucleotides align to TRBD2. Specimen: CD8+ T cells from PBMCs. The clonotype comes from a human donor with multiple sclerosis. CDR3 nucleotide sequence: TGTGCCAGCAGCTCCGGCGGGGAGGGCCCAGATACGCAGTATTTT. Amino acid sequence: CASSSGGEGPDTQYF.